These 16 T cell receptor beta chains came from one sample sequenced in a study of blood T cell repertoires in COVID-19. This table comes from immunoSEQ multiplex PCR, and its TCRdb copy is limited to in-frame clones, with some not included. The table shows about 100,000 clones, with 88% occurring only once. The specimen sequenced was peripheral blood. All receptors derive from a woman aged 60-75 years with acute or convalescent COVID-19.

The chain recombines TRBV4-1 with TRBJ1-2; no reliable D call. The CDR3 has 14 amino acids. CDR1 is MGHRA, CDR2 YSYEKL, per germline. V lost 3 bases, J lost 1 base, and 9 bases lay in between. The CDR3 protein is CASSHAVLNYGYTF. The CDR3 coding sequence is TGCGCCAGCAGCCATGCGGTGCTTAACTATGGCTACACCTTC.

The chain carries TRBV5-1 and TRBJ2-3, with 9 bases fitting TRBD1. The CDR3 extends over 19 amino acids. V lost 0 bases and J lost 2; bases outside the gene matches: 13. Germline CDR1 and CDR2: SGHRS and YFSETQ. CDR3 region: CASSLASRGQGHHTDTQYF. The CDR3 DNA reads TGCGCCAGCAGCTTGGCTAGCCGAGGACAGGGGCACCACACAGATACGCAGTATTTT.

The chain recombines TRBV11-2 with TRBJ2-4, with 7 nucleotides matching TRBD2. The CDR3 extends over 19 amino acids. In germline, CDR1 is SGHAT, CDR2 FQNNGV. The V segment lost 5 bases and the J segment 0 bases; nucleotides outside the gene matches: 16. The CDR3 DNA sequence: TGTGCCAGCAGCCCCCTTGGCGGCGGGGGATTACTAGCCAAAAACATTCAGTACTTC. Its protein is CASSPLGGGGLLAKNIQYF.

The chain has TRBV11-3 and TRBJ2-3, with D maybe TRBD1 (5 bases). Trimming pared 3 bases from V and 2 bases from J, leaving 12 bases between. Looked up from germline, CDR1 is SGHNT and CDR2 is YENEEA. The CDR3 runs to 15 residues. CDR3 DNA: TGTGCCAGCAGCTTTGGAGACAGATACACAGATACGCAGTATTTT. Its translation: CASSFGDRYTDTQYF.

The gene calls are TRBV3-1 (or the pseudogene TRBV3-2) and TRBJ2-1, with a tentative D call TRBD2 (6 bases). The germline gives CDR1 LGHDT, CDR2 YNNKEL (reference sequence). This CDR3 spans 12 amino acids. Trimming stripped 4 bases from V and 9 bases from J, with 10 bases between. This chain's CDR3 is CASSPTGVEQFF. Written as DNA, the CDR3 is TGTGCCAGCAGCCCCACGGGGGTTGAGCAGTTCTTC.

The chain couples TRBV18 to TRBJ1-3; D not certain. The CDR3 runs 13 residues. Germline values: CDR1 KGHSH, CDR2 LQKENI. The germline V and J ends were trimmed by 3 bases and 3 bases, with 6 bases remaining between them. The CDR3 bases are TGTGCCAGCTCACCGGAGTATGGAAACACCATATATTTT. Protein: CASSPEYGNTIYF.

The chain couples TRBV5-1 to TRBJ1-2, with TRBD1 matching over 10 bases. This CDR3 spans 14 amino acids. Germline values: CDR1 SGHRS, CDR2 YFSETQ. The J segment lost 6 bases and the V segment lost 4 bases, leaving 6 bases of the junction unmatched. CDR3 protein: CASSNGGQGNGYTF. The CDR3 DNA sequence: TGCGCCAGCAGCAACGGGGGACAGGGGAATGGCTACACCTTC.

This clone was observed a handful of times. The genes are TRBV6-1 and TRBJ1-5, with D hard to call. Trimming stripped 2 bases from V and 1 base from J, with 9 bases between. This CDR3 has 15 amino acids. Germline CDR1 is MNHNS and CDR2 is SASEGT. CDR3 sequence: CASSERSGSNQPQHF. CDR3 DNA: TGTGCCAGCAGTGAAAGGTCCGGGAGCAATCAGCCCCAGCATTTT.

The chain employs TRBV10-2 and TRBJ2-1; D gene unclear. Trimming left V 4 bases short and J 0 bases short, with 16 bases between. The V gene's germline CDR1 is WSHSY and CDR2 SAAADI. This CDR3 spans 17 amino acids. Here the CDR3 reads CASSALLPLHSYNEQFF. The CDR3 DNA is TGCGCCAGCAGTGCTCTACTACCGTTACACTCCTACAATGAGCAGTTCTTC.

The chain uses TRBV4-1 and TRBJ1-1, with unresolved D. The CDR3 runs 15 residues. CDR1 is MGHRA and CDR2 is YSYEKL in the germline V gene. V dropped 0 bases and J dropped 2 bases, with 10 bases sitting between them. In DNA, the CDR3 is TGCGCCAGCAGCCAAGATCCGGAGATAAACACTGAAGCTTTCTTT. It encodes CASSQDPEINTEAFF.

The chain has TRBV18 and TRBJ1-1, with 8 positions matching TRBD1. The length of the CDR3 is 13 residues. Trimming cost V 8 bases and J 5 bases; bases outside gene matches: 7. Germline V gene data show CDR1 as KGHSH and CDR2 as LQKENI. CDR3 amino acids: CASAIQGGTEAFF. CDR3 DNA: TGTGCCAGCGCTATACAGGGGGGGACTGAAGCTTTCTTT.

CDR3 DNA: TGTGCCACCAGCCTTACTAAGACTCGATACACCTTC. It is translated as CATSLTKTRYTF. The chain employs TRBV15 and TRBJ1-2; D is unresolved. The CDR3 contains 12 residues. Germline lookup yields CDR1 LNHNV and CDR2 YYDKDF (reference sequence). The V end lost 5 bases, the J end lost 11 bases, and 15 bases lay between the germline ends. The variable domain in full, completed from reference TRBV15 and TRBJ1-2, reads DAMVIQNPRYQVTQFGKPVTLSCSQTLNHNVMYWYQQKSSQAPKLLFHYYDKDFNNEADTPDNFQSRRPNTSFCFLDIRSPGLGDTAMYLCATSLTKTRYTFGSGTRLTVV.

This chain uses TRBV7-2 with TRBJ2-5, with 8 nucleotides matching TRBD1. The ends lost 4 bases at V and 2 bases at J; junction bases unmatched: 9. Looked up from germline, CDR1 is SGHTA and CDR2 is FQGNSA. This CDR3 has 16 residues. The CDR3 reads CASSSRQGPAQETQYF. The CDR3 coding sequence is TGTGCCAGCAGCTCAAGACAGGGGCCGGCGCAAGAGACCCAGTACTTC.

This chain joins TRBV5-4 and TRBJ2-2, with 11 bases identical to TRBD2. Germline trimming cut 4 bases from V and 7 bases from J; bases unmatched to any gene: 9. The CDR3 covers 16 residues. Per the germline V gene, CDR1 is SGHNT and CDR2 is YYREEE (reference sequence). Written as DNA, the CDR3 is TGTGCCAGCAGCCCTACTAGCGGGAGTCGTGGCGGGGAGCTGTTTTTT. Amino acids: CASSPTSGSRGGELFF.

The chain uses TRBV9 and TRBJ1-5; 9 nucleotides agree with TRBD1. CDR1 and CDR2 from the germline V gene are SGDLS and YYNGEE. V gave up 7 bases and J gave up 6 bases; unmatched junction bases: 5. The CDR3 sequence is 13 residues long. The CDR3 loop reads CASGTGNGQPQHF. The CDR3 bases are TGTGCCAGCGGGACAGGGAATGGTCAGCCCCAGCATTTT.

About this clone itself: At one of its ends the junction is not consistent with the germline gene, which may arise from a read error. The rearrangement uses TRBV28 and TRBJ1-2; D may be TRBD1 (6 bases). The CDR3 runs 14 residues. Germline values: CDR1 MDHEN, CDR2 SYDVKM. CDR3 DNA: TGTGCCAGCAGTTTTAGTAACCCCGCCCAGGGGATACATTTC. Protein sequence: CASSFSNPAQGIHF.